This T cell receptor beta chain was profiled in a study of blood T cell repertoires in COVID-19. With V trimmed by 5 bases and J by 4 bases, 3 bases remained unmatched. Per the germline V gene, CDR1 is SGHTA and CDR2 is FQGTGA. The CDR3 runs 15 residues. In its sample, this clone was seen a few times. Clones were sequenced by immunoSEQ multiplex PCR, and TCRdb holds only the in-frame ones, with some missing. The repertoire holds about 270,000 clones, with approximately 86% as singletons. The receptor was isolated from a woman in her late teens or twenties who had recovered from COVID-19. What was sequenced was PBMCs or T cells enriched from blood (not recorded which). V usage is TRBV7-3 and J usage is TRBJ2-2; 11 bases line up with TRBD2. The CDR3: CASSPTSGVTGELFF. CDR3 in DNA: TGTGCCAGCAGCCCGACTAGCGGGGTCACCGGGGAGCTGTTTTTT. The whole variable domain, filled in from reference TRBV7-3 and TRBJ2-2, reads GAGVSQTPSNKVTEKGKYVELRCDPISGHTALYWYRQSLGQGPEFLIYFQGTGAADDSGLPNDRFFAVRPEGSVSTLKIQRTERGDSAVYLCASSPTSGVTGELFFGEGSRLTVL.